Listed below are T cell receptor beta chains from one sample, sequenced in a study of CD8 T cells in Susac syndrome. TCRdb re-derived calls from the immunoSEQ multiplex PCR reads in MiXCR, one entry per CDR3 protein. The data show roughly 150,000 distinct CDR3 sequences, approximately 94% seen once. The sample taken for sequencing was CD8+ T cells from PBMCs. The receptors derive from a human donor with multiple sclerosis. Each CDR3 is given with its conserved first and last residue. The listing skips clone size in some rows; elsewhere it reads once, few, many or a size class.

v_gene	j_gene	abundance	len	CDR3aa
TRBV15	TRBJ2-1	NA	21	CATSRVPLGLAGGPYNNEQFF
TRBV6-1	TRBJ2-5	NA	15	CASSPTTGVRETQYF
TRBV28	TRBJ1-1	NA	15	CASRQLQGSYTEAFF
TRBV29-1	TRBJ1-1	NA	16	CSGRGPLQEVNTEAFF
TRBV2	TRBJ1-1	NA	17	CASSDPGQGVPDGEAFF
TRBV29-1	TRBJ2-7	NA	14	CSVEVPGQSYEQYF
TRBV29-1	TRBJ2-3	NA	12	CSVATLTDTQYF
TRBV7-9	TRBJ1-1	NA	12	CASTRAADEAFF
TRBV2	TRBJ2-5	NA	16	CASVGAGTGNQETQYF
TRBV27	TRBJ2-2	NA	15	CASSLVLAGTGELFF
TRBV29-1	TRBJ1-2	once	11	CSAWGGDGYTF
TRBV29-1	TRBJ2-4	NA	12	CSVGGVTDIQYF
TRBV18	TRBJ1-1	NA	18	CASSPTFWAGTGAPEAFF
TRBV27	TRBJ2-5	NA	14	CATTPSGQQETQYF
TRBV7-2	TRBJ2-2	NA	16	CASSPRLAGGDGELFF
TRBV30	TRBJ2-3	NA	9	CAGPQGQYF
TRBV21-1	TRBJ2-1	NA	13	CANSRQTYNEQFF
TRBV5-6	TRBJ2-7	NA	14	CASSQGFGTYEQYF
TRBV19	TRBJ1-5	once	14	CASSAGTGGQPQHF
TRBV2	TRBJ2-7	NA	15	CASSEVGSWSYEQYF
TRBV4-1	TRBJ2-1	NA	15	CASSVGTLAGNEQFF
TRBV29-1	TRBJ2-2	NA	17	CSVEDAPGGWGTGELFF
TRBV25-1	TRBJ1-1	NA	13	CASTPLGRTEAFF
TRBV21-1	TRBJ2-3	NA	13	CASSKDGQGSQYF
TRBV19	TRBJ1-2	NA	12	CASRIDPYGYTF
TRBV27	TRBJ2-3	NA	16	CASWPRGRGGTDTQYF
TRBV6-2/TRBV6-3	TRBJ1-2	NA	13	CASSNGRNYGYTF
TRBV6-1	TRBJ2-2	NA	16	CASRDFRGPNTGELFF
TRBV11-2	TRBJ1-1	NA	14	CASSLDVSTDEAFF
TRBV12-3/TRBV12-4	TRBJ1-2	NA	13	CASSTGVNYGYTF
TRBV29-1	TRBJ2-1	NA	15	CSVVRGEFSYNEQFF
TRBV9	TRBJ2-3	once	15	CASSVASISTDTQYF
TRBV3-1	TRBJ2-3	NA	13	CASSQDAGDTQYF
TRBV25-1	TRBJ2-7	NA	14	CASSGAGISYEQYF
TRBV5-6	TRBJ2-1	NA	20	CASIAPGTASSWPSYNEQFF
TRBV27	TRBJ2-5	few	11	CASGRKETQYF
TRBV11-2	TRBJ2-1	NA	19	CASSSQRASGGAPINEQFF
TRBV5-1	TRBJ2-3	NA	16	CASSLDLWISTDTQYF
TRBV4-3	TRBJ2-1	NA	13	CASSQDDHNEQFF
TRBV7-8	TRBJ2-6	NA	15	CASSSGLSGANVLTF
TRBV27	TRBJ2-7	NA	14	CASSWGQDTYEQYF
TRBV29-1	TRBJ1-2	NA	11	CSVPGGSGYTF
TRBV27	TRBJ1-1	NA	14	CASSPGTVNTEAFF
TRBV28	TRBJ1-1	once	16	CASSHDREGSDTEAFF
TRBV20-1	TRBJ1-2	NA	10	CSARSYGYTF
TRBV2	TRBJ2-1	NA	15	CASSEGLAGVNEQFF
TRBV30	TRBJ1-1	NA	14	CAWWAGIMNTEAFF
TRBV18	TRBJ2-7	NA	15	CASSPVGRSSYEQYF
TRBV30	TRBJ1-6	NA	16	CAWSKGEPAYNSPLHF
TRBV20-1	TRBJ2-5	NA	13	CSARIAEGETQYF
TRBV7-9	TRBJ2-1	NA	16	CASSPSGASSYNEQFF
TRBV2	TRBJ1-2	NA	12	CASRGGYYGYTF
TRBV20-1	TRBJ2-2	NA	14	CSASRGGTTGELFF